This TCR beta chain was sequenced during a study of beta chain features in type 1 diabetes. Study in general: Age and gender were similar between patients and healthy donors, as were cell yields.

Reverse transcription of all isolated RNA meant that expressed TCRB transcripts were sequenced. The data were produced by immunoSEQ multiplex PCR, yet TCRdb's version contains in-frame clones alone and is incomplete. The data hold 200,000 to 250,000 clones, with approximately 10% observed a single time. Sorted populations all exceeded 98% purity. With 2 bases removed from V and 9 bases from J, the gap between germline ends came to 10 bases. Germline loops: CDR1 GTSNPN, CDR2 SVGIG (reference sequence). The CDR3 sequence is 11 residues long. Points from the study as a whole: Moderately but significantly shorter TCRB CDR3s were found in Type 1 diabetes patients in all four CD4+ subsets. A possible short-template PCR bias applies equally to patients and controls.

Regarding this clone: Its cognate antigen is unknown.

The sequenced sample was central memory CD4+ T cells from blood. The rearrangement joins TRBV30 to TRBJ1-1; D unresolved. The sequence was obtained from a man aged 18 to 35 in good health. The CDR3 region is CAWSRAGQAFF. CDR3 bases: TGTGCCTGGAGTAGGGCAGGCCAAGCTTTCTTT.